These T cell receptor beta chains were read from a single sample in a study of type 1 regulatory T cells. Each CDR3 protein is one row after TCRdb ran MiXCR on the reads. This sample carries about 74,000 distinct CDR3 sequences, nearly 65% of them seen once, and the ten largest clones take 6.5% to 8.5%. For these TCRs, the target antigens are not known. The sequencing input was cultured T cells, either the whole culture or a sorted T cell fraction (not recorded which). These receptor sequences come from a human donor in good health. The CDR3 runs from the conserved cysteine through the conserved F or W.

v_gene	j_gene	CDR3aa
TRBV7-7	TRBJ2-1	CASSSGDEQFF
TRBV19	TRBJ2-2	CASIRRGNTGELFF
TRBV6-6	TRBJ2-1	CASTQAGGSYNEQFF
TRBV3-1	TRBJ2-5	CASSQLQGPQETQYF
TRBV7-6	TRBJ2-7	CASSPLPPASGSIYEQYF
TRBV6-1	TRBJ2-7	CASSVAGGRYEQYF
TRBV20-1	TRBJ2-1	CSARPPGAAEQFF
TRBV19	TRBJ2-1	CASSSGGGRYNEQFF
TRBV2	TRBJ2-3	CASSVASWGQGVLFGTDTQYF
TRBV6-2/TRBV6-3	TRBJ1-1	CASTLGDTEAFF
TRBV19	TRBJ1-1	CASSIANLMNTEAFF
TRBV20-1	TRBJ1-3	CSARDLSAGNTIYF
TRBV6-1	TRBJ2-3	CATQRRVYF
TRBV5-1	TRBJ1-1	CASSPRPSTNTEAFF
TRBV28	TRBJ2-3	CASSLSPATDTQYF
TRBV27	TRBJ2-3	CASTADTDTQYF
TRBV12-3/TRBV12-4	TRBJ2-1	CASSFLTGPYNEQFF
TRBV6-5	TRBJ1-5	CASSARGGDSNQPQHF
TRBV12-3/TRBV12-4	TRBJ2-2	CAGTIDTGELFF
TRBV3-1	TRBJ1-5	CASSQGRTGSQPQHF
TRBV10-3	TRBJ2-2	CAIKEGGTNTGELFF
TRBV20-1	TRBJ2-1	CSARDLAGVDEQFF
TRBV6-2/TRBV6-3	TRBJ2-1	CASSARNNEQFF
TRBV9	TRBJ2-7	CASSAVAGSSYEQYF
TRBV11-2	TRBJ2-1	CASSPGLAGNEQFF
TRBV9	TRBJ1-4	CASSVGGTEKLFF
TRBV4-2	TRBJ1-3	CASSQDREFNTIYF
TRBV20-1	TRBJ1-2	CSADGYGYTF
TRBV27	TRBJ1-5	CASSFRAGQPQHF
TRBV5-1	TRBJ1-3	CASSGPGQGNTIYF
TRBV7-2	TRBJ1-5	CASSARGPGQPQHF
TRBV20-1	TRBJ2-6	CSAGSDSSGANVLTF
TRBV20-1	TRBJ2-7	CSARAERILSYEQYF
TRBV15	TRBJ2-7	CATSSVGLAGVRKVNEQYF
TRBV4-1	TRBJ2-3	CASSQGWEPPTQYF
TRBV6-1	TRBJ2-3	CASRGESDTQYF
TRBV7-9	TRBJ2-7	CASSAPFAGEVYEQYF
TRBV10-3	TRBJ2-5	CAIRGDGKETQYF
TRBV7-8	TRBJ1-1	CASSLGSRVNTEAFF
TRBV20-1	TRBJ2-3	CSARSPGQGPQYF
TRBV6-1	TRBJ1-5	CASSEVGYNQPQHF
TRBV7-3	TRBJ2-7	CASSFSSGVEQYF
TRBV10-3	TRBJ2-5	CAISWTEQETQYF
TRBV6-4	TRBJ2-2	CASRLSGNTGELFF
TRBV6-5	TRBJ1-5	CASRPGTGFGNQPQHF
TRBV5-5	TRBJ2-2	CASSLRGLTNTGELFF
TRBV7-8	TRBJ2-7	CASSFTTLTSGRAYEQYF
TRBV7-2	TRBJ2-1	CASRNPTSGRFNEQFF
TRBV28	TRBJ2-1	CASQRTDNEQFF
TRBV6-2/TRBV6-3	TRBJ2-1	CASSYEVLAGGGNEQFF
TRBV19	TRBJ1-5	CASSIKMQGSNQPQHF
TRBV20-1	TRBJ1-5	CSATGQHSNQPQHF
TRBV11-2	TRBJ2-1	CASSLGLSSGRATEQFF
TRBV5-1	TRBJ2-7	CASSETSGASYEQYF